This note documents a single T cell receptor (beta chain) sequence. It has no known antigen specificity. No quality values exist for individual bases; no much larger clone is one base distant. This CDR3 is also generated by other DNA sequences in the sample. The sample originates from a study of blood T cell repertoires in COVID-19 (dated by TCRdb to 2020 to 2021). For the study in its entirety: Samples from collaborators originated in the United States, Italy and Spain and spanned both the acute and convalescent phases of COVID-19. HLA class I and class II types, where available, came from metadata supplied by the sample provider rather than from assay-based typing. The repertoires were released in a freely available public database meant as a resource for research on the immune response to SARS-CoV-2. The dataset comprised deeply sampled blood TCRbeta repertoires from subjects exposed to, actively infected with, or recovered from COVID-19. Samples were obtained from the ongoing ImmuneRACE study (first 160 participants) and from about 1,300 subjects provided by 6 global collaborators. Sample metadata almost always included a de-identified subject ID, COVID-19 status, age in years and sex. The material from the prospective study consisted of cDNA or gDNA derived from T cells, B-cell-depleted T cells, or PBMCs. What the study reported, not specific to this receptor: How much clinical and demographic metadata was included differed by source and by participant, and the metadata was provided uncurated.

Including the terminal cysteine and phenylalanine, the CDR3 comprises 14 residues. Left in the record is the CDR3 DNA by itself, 42 bases read in frame from the first base. Based on the germline V gene, the CDR1 and CDR2 sequences are SGHRS and YFSETQ. Clipping removes 0 bases from V and 5 bases from J, with 1 as the unmatched junction base count. Whole blood was collected in K2EDTA tubes by collaborating institutions according to the institutions' own protocols. For TCRbeta analysis, collaborators shipped samples in one of three forms: frozen whole blood, isolated PBMCs, or DNA extracted from either of those sample types. The immunoSEQ Assay, a bias-controlled multiplex PCR, was used to amplify TCRbeta CDR3 regions from genomic DNA. In the source study's methods: The number of nucleated cells in each sample was estimated by amplification of reference gene primers within the assay. To quantify the absolute abundance of each unique TCRbeta CDR3 rearrangement, sequence reads were collapsed and filtered. For each sample, productive Simpson clonality was calculated as the square root of Simpson's diversity index over productive rearrangements. The clones in this table, taken by TCRdb from immuneACCESS, are in-frame only. Not every clone is retained; where verified, under half of the shortfall comes from an unresolved V gene, and the cause of the rest is unknown. V, J and clone size reflect that table, while D and trimming were determined from the DNA. Recorded for this sample are a few hundred thousand clones; 80% to 85% of them occurred a single time. Around 4% of the sample goes to the ten largest clones.

The sequencing sample was made of peripheral blood. The sequence was obtained from a man aged 55-75 years with acute or convalescent COVID-19. In this chain, TRBV5-1 is recombined with TRBJ1-4; 7 central bases correspond to TRBD1. The nucleotide sequence is given as TGCGCCAGCAGCTTGGGCAGGGGGAATGAAAAACTGTTTTTT. It encodes CASSLGRGNEKLFF. Joined to the reference TRBV5-1 and TRBJ1-4 proteins, this CDR3 gives the full variable domain: KAGVTQTPRYLIKTRGQQVTLSCSPISGHRSVSWYQQTPGQGLQFLFEYFSETQRNKGNFPGRFSGRQFSNSRSEMNVSTLELGDSALYLCASSLGRGNEKLFFGSGTQLSVL.